These 4 T cell receptor beta chains were sequenced from one sample in a study of regulatory T cells in long-lasting Graves disease (dated by TCRdb to about 2021). This specimen's time point label, per the study, means: newly diagnosed GD, antithyroid drugs for less than 3 months. RNA was extracted from PBMCs in TRIzol for both TCR sequencing and RNA sequencing. The protocol used for the library was multiplex PCR. The sequencer was an Illumina HiSeq 4000. TCR beta libraries were built with iRepertoire HTBI primers and Arm-PCR amplification of CDR3 regions. The public reads were reanalyzed by TCRdb: fastp trimming at Q25, MiXCR alignment, in-frame beta chains only. Under each unique CDR3 protein, matching rows form one entry showing the most common genes and DNA. This sample gives 580,000 or so distinct CDR3 sequences in total; about 16% of them show up just once. In total, the top ten clones hold around 12% of the sample.

These data were likewise used in another study, on T cells in Graves' hyperthyroidism and ophthalmopathy.

This material consisted of peripheral blood mononuclear cells (PBMCs), taken at new diagnosis, from a patient treated with antithyroid drugs. The receptors were sampled from a man aged 18 to 30 with Graves disease. Donor details come from another sample of the same person, matched by shared clones.

This clonotype has ten or more counts. The junction departs from the called germline gene at one end, perhaps through a read error. The CDR3 reads CASSQGRYEQYF. The CDR3 DNA follows: TGCGCCAGCAGCCAAGGGCGCTACGAGCAGTACTTC. This chain links TRBV14 with TRBJ2-7; D is unresolved. This CDR3 region has 12 residues. Germline CDR1 is SGHDN and CDR2 is FVKESK.

V usage is TRBV11-2 and J usage is TRBJ2-3; D is uncertain. The CDR3 is 14 residues long. Germline-derived CDR1 and CDR2 are SGHAT and FQNNGV. V was shortened by 4 bases and J by 6 bases, with 14 bases between the two germline ends. CDR3 loop: CASSSPLRTDTQYF. The CDR3 DNA is TGTGCCAGCAGCTCCCCTCTGCGTACGGATACGCAGTATTTT.

This clonotype was found a few times. The chain couples TRBV10-3 to TRBJ1-3; weak D call: TRBD1 (6 bases). There are 19 residues in the CDR3. Germline V gives CDR1 ENHRY, CDR2 SYGVKD. Between the trimmed V and J ends, which lost 4 bases and 0 bases, there was a span of 22 bases. The CDR3 DNA reads TGTGCCATCAGTGCATATGGACCGGACAGTCTCAACTCTGGAAACACCATATATTTT. This codes for CAISAYGPDSLNSGNTIYF.

This clonotype occurred many times. V gene TRBV3-1 combines with J gene TRBJ2-7; D gene unclear. Germline CDR1 and CDR2: LGHDT and YNNKEL (reference sequence). V was trimmed by 1 base and J by 3 bases, leaving 10 bases between them. The CDR3 is 14 amino acids. CDR3 sequence: CASSQGLPLYEQYF. The CDR3 coding sequence is TGTGCCAGCAGCCAAGGCCTCCCACTCTACGAGCAGTACTTC.